This T cell receptor (beta chain) derives from a study of CD8 T cells in ankylosing spondylitis. This clonotype has at least ten counts. Its antigen is still unknown. From the 5' RACE reads, TCRdb called clonotypes with MiXCR, one entry per CDR3 protein. The table lists some 250,000 distinct CDR3 sequences, less than 10% of them singletons. The CDR3 is 16 amino acids. Germline V gives CDR1 SGHDT, CDR2 YYEEEE. V lost 0 bases and J lost 3, with 13 bases in between. The study, taken as a whole, reports: Prior literature has documented some motif variants in synovial fluid and blood from reactive arthritis.

The TCR was taken from a male donor with ankylosing spondylitis or in good health (not recorded which). The sequenced sample consisted of blood, either unsorted or a sorted T cell fraction (not recorded which). The V and J genes are TRBV5-6 and TRBJ2-1; D gene ambiguous. In nucleotides, the CDR3 is TGTGCCAGCAGCTTGGCCGGTCAGAGCTTCTACAATGAGCAGTTCTTC. Its translation is CASSLAGQSFYNEQFF.